This entry lists 13 T cell receptor beta chains sequenced from one sample in a study of PD-L1 blockade in urothelial cancer. Clones were sequenced by immunoSEQ multiplex PCR, and TCRdb holds only the in-frame ones, with some missing. The sample lists about 40,000 clones; under 90% were seen once. Sequenced here: PBMCs, sampled around atezolizumab (anti-PD-L1) treatment. These receptors came from a man aged 55 to 69 with urothelial cancer.

In nucleotides, the CDR3 is TGCGCCAGCAGCCATGACCCGGGACTCCCAGGGGAGACCCAGTACTTC. This translates into CASSHDPGLPGETQYF. V and J are TRBV4-1 and TRBJ2-5; TRBD2 is a possible D gene (6 bases). Trimming cost V 3 bases and J 5 bases, with 19 bases left between them. Germline V gene lookup returns CDR1 MGHRA and CDR2 YSYEKL. This CDR3 has 16 residues.

V is TRBV28 and J is TRBJ2-1, with D possibly being TRBD2 (6 bases). The CDR3 contains 12 residues. The germline CDR1 and CDR2 sequences are MDHEN and SYDVKM. Trimming left V 2 bases short and J 9 bases short, with 8 bases between. CDR3 amino acids: CASSLPEGEQFF. CDR3 coding DNA: TGTGCCAGCAGTTTACCGGAGGGTGAGCAGTTCTTC.

The chain carries TRBV23-1 and TRBJ2-1, with D unclear. TRBV23-1 falls under the ORF class, with uncertain function. The CDR3 has 16 amino acids. V lost 0 bases, J lost 0 bases, and 9 bases lay in between. The CDR3 loop is CASSQSNSSSYNEQFF. CDR3 nucleotides: TGCGCCAGCAGTCAATCTAACAGCAGCTCCTACAATGAGCAGTTCTTC.

This clone was seen a handful of times. V usage is TRBV2 and J usage is TRBJ2-5; weak D call: TRBD1 (6 bases). The CDR3 is 11 residues long. From germline, CDR1 is SNHLY and CDR2 FYNNEI. Trimming stripped 8 bases from V and 3 bases from J, with 7 bases between. This CDR3 reads CASDRKETQYF. The CDR3 nucleotides read TGTGCCAGCGACAGGAAAGAGACCCAGTACTTC. Filled out from reference TRBV2 and TRBJ2-5, the complete variable domain reads EPEVTQTPSHQVTQMGQEVILRCVPISNHLYFYWYRQILGQKVEFLVSFYNNEISEKSEIFDDQFSVERPDGSNFTLKIRSTKLEDSAMYFCASDRKETQYFGPGTRLLVL.

The V gene is TRBV5-4, the J gene TRBJ1-6, with D possibly matching TRBD1 (5 bases). Germline V CDR1 and CDR2: SGHNT, YYREEE (reference sequence). Trimming stripped 3 bases from V and 5 bases from J, with 12 bases between. The CDR3 sequence is 15 residues long. This CDR3 reads CASSSRQTDNSPLHF. CDR3 bases: TGTGCCAGCAGCTCCCGACAGACGGATAATTCACCCCTCCACTTT.

This sequence joins TRBV6-5 and TRBJ2-7; D unresolved. The V gene's germline CDR1 is MNHEY and CDR2 SVGAGI. The length of the CDR3 is 12 residues. V was shortened by 5 bases and J by 6 bases, with 11 bases between the two germline ends. CDR3 DNA sequence: TGTGCCAGCAGTCCTCATAGTGGCGAGCAGTACTTC. The encoded protein is CASSPHSGEQYF.

The genes are TRBV7-2 and TRBJ2-7; TRBD2 aligns across 10 bases. CDR1 is SGHTA, CDR2 FQGNSA, per germline. CDR3 length: 15 amino acids. Losses at the gene ends were 5 bases for V and 3 bases for J; bases not matched to a gene: 7. The CDR3 region has the DNA TGTGCCAGCAGCGCTAGCGGGGGAGTTGTCTACGAGCAGTACTTC. This translates into CASSASGGVVYEQYF.

This rearrangement joins TRBV5-8 to TRBJ2-3; TRBD1 agrees at 8 bases. The ends lost 0 bases at V and 3 bases at J; junction bases unmatched: 9. Germline assignment: CDR1 SGHTS and CDR2 YDEGEE. The CDR3 is made up of 17 amino acids. The CDR3 loop reads CASSLARTGRGTDTQYF. In DNA form, the CDR3 reads TGTGCCAGCAGCTTGGCCCGGACAGGGCGTGGGACAGATACGCAGTATTTT.

This sequence joins TRBV5-4 and TRBJ2-3; 12 bases agree with TRBD1. In germline, CDR1 is SGHNT, CDR2 YYREEE (reference sequence). The length of the CDR3 is 15 residues. The trim removed 4 bases at V and 7 bases at J, leaving 7 bases unmatched. The CDR3 is CASSLGQGASNTQYF. CDR3 DNA: TGTGCCAGCAGCCTGGGACAGGGGGCTTCGAATACGCAGTATTTT.

This clone has a handful of counts. This chain connects TRBV6-6 to TRBJ1-3, with 7 nucleotides matching TRBD1. Germline-derived CDR1 and CDR2 are MNHNY and SVGAGI (reference sequence). The CDR3 extends over 14 amino acids. The V and J ends lost 0 bases and 4 bases, in that order; junction bases with no gene match: 0. CDR3 DNA sequence: TGTGCCAGCAGTTACTCGACAGGGGGAAACACCATATATTTT. The encoded protein is CASSYSTGGNTIYF.

This rearrangement joins TRBV5-1 to TRBJ2-7; 9 bases agree with TRBD2. This CDR3 has 16 amino acids. Germline assignment: CDR1 SGHRS and CDR2 YFSETQ. V dropped 6 bases and J dropped 6; count of bases not matched to a gene: 16. Written as DNA, the CDR3 is TGCGCCAGCACCCAGGGGCTTAGCGGCGGGGGGGCCGAGCAGTACTTC. Residues: CASTQGLSGGGAEQYF.

The gene calls are TRBV27 and TRBJ1-6; 7 bases fit TRBD1. Trimming at V came to 2 bases and at J to 10 bases, leaving 11 bases not matched to a gene. Per the germline V gene, CDR1 is MNHEY and CDR2 is SMNVEV (reference sequence). This CDR3 contains 16 residues. For the CDR3, the DNA is TGTGCCAGCAGTTTAGCCTCAGAAAGACAGGGCTCACCCCTCCACTTT. This codes for CASSLASERQGSPLHF.

The CDR3 loop reads CASSEIRRQGNGELFF. Here the CDR3 DNA reads TGTGCCAGCAGTGAAATCCGTCGACAGGGGAACGGGGAGCTGTTTTTT. V is TRBV25-1 and J is TRBJ2-2; TRBD1 matches 8 bases. Germline CDR1 reads MGHDK; CDR2 reads SYGVNS. This CDR3 is built from 16 residues. V was clipped by 2 bases and J by 7 bases; unmatched bases: 9.